These 25 T cell receptor beta chains came from one sample sequenced in a study of blood T cell repertoires in COVID-19. TCRdb's copy holds only in-frame clones and misses some; the assay was immunoSEQ multiplex PCR. The sample has more than 150,000 clones, roughly 90% seen once. The sequencing sample was made of peripheral blood. Receptor source: a man aged 45 to 65 with acute or convalescent COVID-19.

V is TRBV11-2 and J is TRBJ2-3; D is perhaps TRBD2 (5 bases). There are 14 residues in the CDR3. Trimming stripped 4 bases from V and 0 bases from J, with 8 bases between. Germline V gene data show CDR1 as SGHAT and CDR2 as FQNNGV. CDR3: CASSWERSTDTQYF. CDR3 DNA: TGTGCCAGCAGCTGGGAGCGGAGCACAGATACGCAGTATTTT.

This chain joins TRBV19 and TRBJ2-7, with D possibly TRBD2 on 7 matching bases. Germline V gene data show CDR1 as LNHDA and CDR2 as SQIVND (reference sequence). V was clipped by 6 bases and J by 7 bases, with 16 bases between them. There are 13 residues in the CDR3. CDR3 nucleotides: TGTGCCAGTAGAAAAAGGGGGGGCGAGGAGCAGTACTTC. This sequence encodes CASRKRGGEEQYF.

The gene calls are TRBV2 and TRBJ2-1, with 7 nucleotides matching TRBD1. Per the germline V gene, CDR1 is SNHLY and CDR2 is FYNNEI. The J segment lost 0 bases and the V segment lost 7 bases, leaving 6 bases of the junction unmatched. The CDR3 is 15 residues long. The CDR3: CASKRQGFSYNEQFF. Here the CDR3 DNA reads TGTGCCAGCAAGCGACAGGGATTCTCCTACAATGAGCAGTTCTTC. The full variable domain, its missing parts supplied by reference TRBV2 and TRBJ2-1, is EPEVTQTPSHQVTQMGQEVILRCVPISNHLYFYWYRQILGQKVEFLVSFYNNEISEKSEIFDDQFSVERPDGSNFTLKIRSTKLEDSAMYFCASKRQGFSYNEQFFGPGTRLTVL.

The CDR3 DNA reads TGTGCCATCAGTAGGACAGGGGAAAAACTGTTTTTT. Protein sequence: CAISRTGEKLFF. The rearrangement links TRBV10-3 to TRBJ1-4, with 8 bases fitting TRBD1. Germline V CDR1 and CDR2: ENHRY, SYGVKD. V dropped 5 bases and J dropped 8; count of bases not matched to a gene: 1. This CDR3 has 12 residues.

The J gene is TRBJ2-2, the V gene TRBV19; TRBD1 is a possible D gene (6 bases). The CDR3 runs to 15 residues. V shed 5 bases and J shed 2 bases, with 12 bases lying between them. Germline CDR1 LNHDA, CDR2 SQIVND (reference sequence). The CDR3 bases are TGTGCCAGTAGTGTCAGGGGCGGCAACACCGGGGAGCTGTTTTTT. Protein sequence: CASSVRGGNTGELFF.

The table lists this clone with a few counts. J is TRBJ1-1 and V is TRBV9, with D perhaps TRBD1 (5 bases). The germline gives CDR1 SGDLS, CDR2 YYNGEE. The V gene lost 2 bases and the J gene lost 1 base, with 6 bases spanning the gap. The length of the CDR3 is 13 residues. CDR3 protein: CASSVRENTEAFF. In nucleotides, the CDR3 is TGTGCCAGCAGCGTCAGGGAGAACACTGAAGCTTTCTTT.

This clone was seen once. The chain is built from TRBV2 and TRBJ2-3; 9 bases match TRBD1. Per germline, CDR1 SNHLY and CDR2 FYNNEI. With V trimmed by 6 bases and J by 3 bases, 10 bases remained unmatched. This CDR3 has 16 amino acids. CDR3 sequence: CASSTTLQGATDTQYF. The CDR3 region has the DNA TGTGCCAGCAGCACCACTCTACAGGGGGCGACAGATACGCAGTATTTT.

The rearrangement joins TRBV5-5 to TRBJ2-7; 9 bases are shared with TRBD2. The CDR3 extends over 16 amino acids. J gave up 3 bases and V 0 bases, and 7 bases lay outside the gene matches. Germline assignment: CDR1 SGHKS and CDR2 YYEKEE (reference sequence). CDR3 in amino acids: CASSLARLAAGYEQYF. The CDR3 nucleotides are TGTGCCAGCAGCTTGGCGAGACTAGCGGCGGGCTACGAGCAGTACTTC. The full variable domain, in which reference TRBV5-5 and TRBJ2-7 provide the parts outside the CDR3, is DAGVTQSPTHLIKTRGQQVTLRCSPISGHKSVSWYQQVLGQGPQFIFQYYEKEERGRGNFPDRFSARQFPNYSSELNVNALLLGDSALYLCASSLARLAAGYEQYFGPGTRLTVT.

This clone was found a few times. The rearrangement joins TRBV27 to TRBJ1-2; TRBD1 aligns across 9 bases. The CDR3 sequence is 14 residues long. The ends lost 5 bases at V and 2 bases at J; junction bases unmatched: 3. Per germline, CDR1 MNHEY and CDR2 SMNVEV (reference sequence). This CDR3 is CASSPGQGNYGYTF. The CDR3 nucleotides are TGTGCCAGCAGTCCGGGACAGGGAAACTATGGCTACACCTTC.

The rearrangement links TRBV4-3 to TRBJ2-7; tentatively, D is TRBD1 (6 bases). The CDR3 covers 16 residues. The V end was cut by 0 bases, the J end by 5 bases, with 17 bases between. CDR1 LGHNA and CDR2 YSLEER come from the germline V gene. CDR3 DNA sequence: TGCGCCAGCAGCCAAGATATATCGGACAGTATCCACGAGCAGTACGTC. Translated: CASSQDISDSIHEQYV.

The rearrangement links TRBV29-1 to TRBJ2-1, with 8 positions matching TRBD2. V gave up 7 bases and J gave up 8 bases; unmatched junction bases: 7. The germline V gene has CDR1 SQVTM and CDR2 ANQGSEA. This CDR3 is built from 12 residues. In nucleotides, the CDR3 is TGCAGCGCCCTTCCCGGGGGGGATGAGCAGTTCTTC. Encoded protein: CSALPGGDEQFF.

This clone was seen more than once but under ten times. The rearrangement uses TRBV4-3 and TRBJ1-5, with D hard to call. The CDR3 covers 15 residues. V gave up 0 bases and J gave up 2 bases, with 8 bases separating them. The germline CDR1 and CDR2 sequences are LGHNA and YSLEER. The CDR3 is CASSQDLGRNQPQHF. For the CDR3, the DNA is TGCGCCAGCAGCCAAGATCTTGGGCGCAATCAGCCCCAGCATTTT.

CDR3: CASSQDHRTAIYGYTF. CDR3 coding DNA: TGCGCCAGCAGCCAAGATCATCGGACAGCAATCTATGGCTACACCTTC. This rearrangement joins TRBV4-3 to TRBJ1-2, with D tentatively TRBD1 (6 bases). V was shortened by 0 bases and J by 4 bases, with 15 bases between the two germline ends. The CDR3 covers 16 residues. Germline lookup yields CDR1 LGHNA and CDR2 YSLEER.

This clone appeared a single time. V usage is TRBV6-5 and J usage is TRBJ2-1, with 7 bases aligning to TRBD1. Trimming at V came to 0 bases and at J to 4 bases, leaving 6 bases not matched to a gene. This CDR3 is built from 16 residues. Germline lookup yields CDR1 MNHEY and CDR2 SVGAGI. Written as DNA, the CDR3 is TGTGCCAGCAGTTACTCACAGGGGATGGCGTACAATGAGCAGTTCTTC. It yields the protein CASSYSQGMAYNEQFF.

This clone was seen only a few times. The CDR3 DNA sequence: TGTGCCATCAGTGTGGGGGGAGGGGGTCAGCCCCAGCATTTT. Translating it yields CAISVGGGGQPQHF. This rearrangement joins TRBV10-3 to TRBJ1-5, with D maybe TRBD1 (6 bases). CDR1 and CDR2 from the germline V gene are ENHRY and SYGVKD. V lost 4 bases, J lost 6 bases, and 13 bases lay in between. The CDR3 runs 14 residues.

The chain recombines TRBV4-1 with TRBJ2-5; 7 bases align to TRBD2. The CDR3 is made up of 16 amino acids. Germline-derived CDR1 and CDR2 are MGHRA and YSYEKL. J gave up 2 bases and V 2 bases, and 8 bases lay outside the gene matches. The CDR3 region is CASSQRASGGQETQYF. Here the CDR3 DNA reads TGCGCCAGCAGCCAACGGGCTAGCGGAGGGCAAGAGACCCAGTACTTC.

The chain combines TRBV10-3 with TRBJ1-1, with 8 nucleotides matching TRBD1. V shed 6 bases, J shed 7 bases, and the junction held 7 bases outside the gene matches. CDR3 length: 13 amino acids. CDR1 is ENHRY, CDR2 SYGVKD, per germline. The DNA for the CDR3 is TGTGCCATCAGAGTACAGGGGGGAGATGAAGCTTTCTTT. It codes for CAIRVQGGDEAFF.

This rearrangement joins TRBV19 to TRBJ2-3; tentative D call: TRBD2 (7 bases). The CDR3 sequence is 16 residues long. Germline-derived CDR1 and CDR2 are LNHDA and SQIVND (reference sequence). The V and J ends lost 6 bases and 0 bases respectively, with 16 bases between them. The CDR3 DNA sequence: TGTGCCAGTAGCGGGGGGAGGGGACACAGCACAGATACGCAGTATTTT. Protein: CASSGGRGHSTDTQYF.

The chain combines TRBV5-1 with TRBJ2-3; no clear D gene. Trimming cost V 5 bases and J 3 bases, with 7 bases left between them. Germline V CDR1 and CDR2: SGHRS, YFSETQ. The CDR3 consists of 12 residues. The CDR3 spells CASRPQTDTQYF. In DNA, the CDR3 is TGCGCCAGCAGACCTCAGACAGATACGCAGTATTTT.

V is TRBV9 and J is TRBJ2-1, with 7 nucleotides matching TRBD2. The germline CDR1 and CDR2 sequences are SGDLS and YYNGEE. CDR3 length: 17 amino acids. Losses at the gene ends were 0 bases for V and 8 bases for J; bases not matched to a gene: 14. The CDR3 sequence is CASSVEFPGGSGYEQFF. The CDR3 DNA reads as TGTGCCAGCAGCGTAGAGTTCCCGGGCGGGAGTGGGTATGAGCAGTTCTTC.

The chain couples TRBV18 to TRBJ2-1; D unresolved. The CDR3 runs to 16 residues. Germline V gives CDR1 KGHSH, CDR2 LQKENI. Deletions cut 0 bases from V and 5 bases from J, with 14 bases between. The CDR3, as DNA: TGTGCCAGCTCACCACCGATTGAACTCTTCGACAATGAGCAGTTCTTC. It codes for CASSPPIELFDNEQFF.

The chain is built from TRBV20-1 and TRBJ2-1; the D gene is possibly TRBD2 (5 bases). The germline gives CDR1 DFQATT, CDR2 SNEGSKA (reference sequence). The V end lost 6 bases, the J end lost 10 bases, and 13 bases lay between the germline ends. The CDR3 spans 11 residues. The CDR3 reads CSAPDVAEQFF. For the CDR3, the DNA is TGCAGTGCACCTGATGTAGCGGAGCAGTTCTTC.

The chain has TRBV5-6 and TRBJ2-5, with TRBD2 matching over 7 bases. J lost 4 bases, V lost 4 bases, and 7 bases had no gene match. Germline CDR1 SGHDT, CDR2 YYEEEE. The CDR3 has 14 residues. The DNA for the CDR3 is TGTGCCAGCAGCGGGGCTAGCGGCCCAGAGACCCAGTACTTC. Amino acids: CASSGASGPETQYF.

This chain connects TRBV9 to TRBJ2-5; D unresolved. This CDR3 contains 13 residues. Trimming removed 4 bases at V and 2 bases at J, with 9 bases between. Germline-derived CDR1 and CDR2 are SGDLS and YYNGEE. This CDR3 is CASSRDMQETQYF. The CDR3 DNA follows: TGTGCCAGCAGCCGAGACATGCAAGAGACCCAGTACTTC.

This clone has a handful of counts. The CDR3 loop reads CASSFGQGNYGYTF. In DNA form, the CDR3 reads TGTGCCAGCAGCTTTGGGCAGGGAAACTATGGCTACACCTTC. The rearrangement links TRBV7-9 to TRBJ1-2; perhaps TRBD1 as D (5 bases). Trimming pared 3 bases from V and 2 bases from J, leaving 10 bases between. Germline CDR1 SEHNR, CDR2 FQNEAQ (reference sequence). This CDR3 contains 14 residues.